What follows are 20 T cell receptor beta chains derived from one specimen sequenced in a study of shared clonotypes between healthy human individuals. Here immunoSEQ multiplex PCR was the method, and the copy in TCRdb shows in-frame clones only, minus some. The sample lists about 1 million clones, roughly 70% occurring once. The sequenced material came from memory CD4+ T cells sorted from blood. Described subset: CD45RA-negative fraction. The receptors were gathered from a man aged 18 to 29 in good health.

This clone was recorded a few times. DNA for the CDR3: TGTGCCAGCAGCCATCCAAGATCTGAAGCTTTCTTT. As protein: CASSHPRSEAFF. The V call is TRBV7-2, the J call TRBJ1-1; D unresolved. The V gene lost 5 bases and the J gene lost 6 bases, with 10 bases spanning the gap. Per germline, CDR1 SGHTA and CDR2 FQGNSA. The length of the CDR3 is 12 residues.

The chain links TRBV11-2 to TRBJ1-2, with 7 bases aligning to TRBD1. The ends lost 0 bases at V and 4 bases at J; junction bases unmatched: 8. The CDR3 loop spans 16 amino acids. The V gene's germline CDR1 is SGHAT and CDR2 FQNNGV. The CDR3 here is CASSLEGAGGGYGYTF. CDR3 sequence (DNA): TGTGCCAGCAGCTTAGAGGGGGCAGGGGGTGGCTATGGCTACACCTTC.

Many counts were recorded for this clone. The chain recombines TRBV4-3 with TRBJ1-2, with D possibly being TRBD1 (5 bases). In germline, CDR1 is LGHNA, CDR2 YSLEER. This CDR3 has 15 amino acids. Trimming took 0 bases from V and 4 from J, leaving 12 bases between them. The CDR3 is CASSQDPLGAYGYTF. The CDR3 nucleotides read TGCGCCAGCAGCCAAGATCCACTCGGGGCCTATGGCTACACCTTC.

This sequence joins TRBV19 and TRBJ1-2, with D possibly TRBD1 on 6 matching bases. Trimming took 5 bases from V and 3 from J, leaving 13 bases between them. CDR1 and CDR2 from the germline V gene are LNHDA and SQIVND (reference sequence). This CDR3 comprises 14 residues. For the CDR3, the DNA is TGTGCCAGTAGTCGAACGAGGGGGGACTATGGCTACACCTTC. Translating gives CASSRTRGDYGYTF.

The chain combines TRBV9 with TRBJ2-3, with 8 nucleotides matching TRBD1. Unmatched junction bases numbered 3, after V lost 0 bases and J lost 6 bases. The CDR3 has 14 residues. Germline V gene data show CDR1 as SGDLS and CDR2 as YYNGEE. The CDR3 loop reads CASSVGTGLDTQYF. DNA for the CDR3: TGTGCCAGCAGCGTAGGGACAGGGTTGGATACGCAGTATTTT.

The CDR3 DNA reads as TGTGCCAGCAGCTTCGATTGGGATACGCAGTATTTT. Amino acid sequence: CASSFDWDTQYF. The chain has TRBV7-2 and TRBJ2-3; no definite D call. Between the trimmed V and J ends, which lost 3 bases and 6 bases, there was a span of 7 bases. From germline, CDR1 is SGHTA and CDR2 FQGNSA. This CDR3 comprises 12 residues.

The chain combines TRBV28 with TRBJ2-5; D may be TRBD1 or TRBD2 (7 bases each). V dropped 7 bases and J dropped 4 bases, with 19 bases sitting between them. CDR1 and CDR2 from the germline V gene are MDHEN and SYDVKM. This CDR3 contains 15 residues. CDR3 residues: CASTAGRGGGETQYF. For the CDR3, the DNA is TGTGCCAGCACCGCGGGCAGGGGGGGAGGAGAGACCCAGTACTTC.

The chain recombines TRBV18 with TRBJ1-5; a possible D gene is TRBD1 (6 bases). V was clipped by 2 bases and J by 3 bases, with 11 bases between them. The CDR3 contains 15 residues. Looked up from germline, CDR1 is KGHSH and CDR2 is LQKENI. Here the CDR3 DNA reads TGTGCCAGCTCACCATTGCAGGGGTCCAATCAGCCCCAGCATTTT. Translated, it gives CASSPLQGSNQPQHF.

The chain has TRBV11-2 and TRBJ2-5; TRBD1 matches 8 bases. This CDR3 contains 15 residues. V gave up 5 bases and J gave up 5 bases; unmatched junction bases: 10. The V gene's germline CDR1 is SGHAT and CDR2 FQNNGV. CDR3 sequence: CASSPTGGPSETQYF. DNA of the CDR3: TGTGCCAGCAGCCCTACAGGGGGTCCCAGCGAGACCCAGTACTTC.

The chain recombines TRBV19 with TRBJ2-7; 12 bases match TRBD2. CDR3 length: 15 residues. Per the germline V gene, CDR1 is LNHDA and CDR2 is SQIVND (reference sequence). The junction had 9 bases not matched to a gene; V was cut back by 6 bases and J by 6 bases. The CDR3 here is CASRPLAGGRGEQYF. The CDR3 nucleotides read TGTGCCAGTAGACCACTAGCGGGAGGCCGTGGCGAGCAGTACTTC.

Notes on this clone: This CDR3 is also generated by other DNA sequences in the sample. This chain links TRBV20-1 with TRBJ2-7, with D hard to call. Trimming stripped 1 base from V and 2 bases from J, with 3 bases between. Per germline, CDR1 DFQATT and CDR2 SNEGSKA (reference sequence). The CDR3 has 11 residues. This CDR3 reads CSARAAYEQYF. For the CDR3, the DNA is TGCAGTGCTAGAGCCGCCTACGAGCAGTACTTC.

The chain couples TRBV5-5 to TRBJ2-3, with D unresolved. This CDR3 has 15 residues. Germline CDR1 SGHKS, CDR2 YYEKEE (reference sequence). The V and J ends lost 0 bases and 0 bases respectively, with 8 bases between them. CDR3 coding DNA: TGTGCCAGCAGCTTGGAGGCAGCTAGCACAGATACGCAGTATTTT. Residues: CASSLEAASTDTQYF.

This clone was found once. The V and J genes are TRBV6-5 and TRBJ2-3, with TRBD2 matching over 8 bases. The CDR3 is 16 residues long. Germline loops: CDR1 MNHEY, CDR2 SVGAGI. V was pared by 2 bases and J by 0 bases, with 4 bases of the junction left unmatched. The CDR3 DNA is TGTGCCAGCAGTTACAAGGCGGGGGGTAGCACAGATACGCAGTATTTT. This encodes CASSYKAGGSTDTQYF.

The genes are TRBV11-2 and TRBJ2-2; D call uncertain. The CDR3 has 14 amino acids. Deletions cut 3 bases from V and 1 base from J, with 6 bases between. Looked up from germline, CDR1 is SGHAT and CDR2 is FQNNGV. The CDR3 here is CASSFAQNTGELFF. The CDR3 DNA is TGTGCCAGCAGCTTTGCGCAGAACACCGGGGAGCTGTTTTTT.

The V and J genes are TRBV25-1 and TRBJ2-7, with 7 bases that match TRBD1. This CDR3 is 14 amino acids long. J was trimmed by 3 bases and V by 6 bases; bases with no gene match: 8. CDR1 is MGHDK, CDR2 SYGVNS, per germline. CDR3 loop: CASSTGQAVYEQYF. CDR3 in DNA: TGTGCCAGCAGCACCGGACAGGCGGTCTACGAGCAGTACTTC.

This chain uses TRBV28 with TRBJ2-7; 9 positions agree with TRBD1. The V and J ends lost 9 bases and 5 bases, in that order; junction bases with no gene match: 8. The CDR3 is made up of 13 amino acids. The V gene's germline CDR1 is MDHEN and CDR2 SYDVKM. This CDR3 is CARIRDRAHEQYF. CDR3 coding DNA: TGTGCCAGGATCCGGGACAGGGCCCACGAGCAGTACTTC.

This chain joins TRBV28 and TRBJ1-6; weak D call: TRBD1 (6 bases). The germline V gene has CDR1 MDHEN and CDR2 SYDVKM. Trimming shortened V by 5 bases and J by 8 bases, and 19 bases separated the two germline ends. The CDR3 runs to 16 residues. The CDR3 loop reads CASSHFGGFLDSPLHF. The DNA for the CDR3 is TGTGCCAGCAGTCACTTTGGGGGCTTTTTAGATTCACCCCTCCACTTT.

The chain combines TRBV6-5 with TRBJ2-3, with 7 positions matching TRBD2. Losses at the gene ends were 4 bases for V and 3 bases for J; bases not matched to a gene: 10. Germline-derived CDR1 and CDR2 are MNHEY and SVGAGI. The CDR3 is 16 amino acids. CDR3 DNA sequence: TGTGCCAGCAGTTCTCTGACTAGCCCCCCGACAGATACGCAGTATTTT. It specifies CASSSLTSPPTDTQYF.

The sample holds many counts of this clone. The same CDR3 can be traced to other DNA sequences in this sample. The chain carries TRBV2 and TRBJ2-7; D is perhaps TRBD1 (5 bases). Germline CDR1 SNHLY, CDR2 FYNNEI. V lost 4 bases and J lost 7, with 8 bases in between. The CDR3 is 11 amino acids. The DNA of the CDR3 is TGTGCCAGCAGTGCAGGGTATGAGCAGTACTTC. Amino acid sequence: CASSAGYEQYF.

The chain has TRBV15 and TRBJ1-1; tentatively, D is TRBD1 (5 bases). The CDR3 consists of 13 residues. With 6 bases removed from V and 1 base from J, the gap between germline ends came to 9 bases. Germline V gives CDR1 LNHNV, CDR2 YYDKDF (reference sequence). The CDR3 DNA sequence: TGTGCCACCAGTAAACAGGAGAACACTGAAGCTTTCTTT. Protein: CATSKQENTEAFF. Variable domain in full (rest from reference TRBV15 and TRBJ1-1): DAMVIQNPRYQVTQFGKPVTLSCSQTLNHNVMYWYQQKSSQAPKLLFHYYDKDFNNEADTPDNFQSRRPNTSFCFLDIRSPGLGDTAMYLCATSKQENTEAFFGQGTRLTVV.